The rows below give T cell receptor beta chains drawn from one sample of a study of blood T cell repertoires in COVID-19. The assay was immunoSEQ multiplex PCR, and TCRdb's table has in-frame clones only and misses some. The data show 150,000 to 200,000 clones, with about 88% seen just once and roughly 2% held by the top ten. Sequencing was carried out using peripheral blood. These receptors were collected from a man aged 45-65 years who had recovered from COVID-19. Both conserved end residues are part of each CDR3. D genes are given only for firm matches. For some rows the clone size is stated as once, few or many, or as a class when expanded; others skip it.

abundance	d_gene	v_gene	j_gene	CDR3nt	CDR3aa
NA	TRBD1	TRBV25-1	TRBJ2-7	TGTGCCAGCAGTGAACCCGGGACAGGGGCCTACGAGCAGTACTTC	CASSEPGTGAYEQYF
NA	NA	TRBV27	TRBJ1-5	TGTGCCAGCTACTCACCTAGTATACAATCTTTAGAGGTAGCTCGCAATCAGCCCCAGCATTTT	CASYSPSIQSLEVARNQPQHF
NA	TRBD1	TRBV3-1/TRBV3-2	TRBJ2-3	TGTGCCAGCAGCCTGGACAGGGGCCCAGATACGCAGTATTTT	CASSLDRGPDTQYF
NA	TRBD1	TRBV11-2	TRBJ1-4	TGTGCCAGCAGCTTAGATCTGACAGGGGGAACTAATGAAAAACTGTTTTTT	CASSLDLTGGTNEKLFF
NA	NA	TRBV7-2	TRBJ1-5	TGTGCCAGCAGCTTAGTTCGGGGGGCGGAACAGCCCCAGCATTTT	CASSLVRGAEQPQHF
NA	NA	TRBV11-2	TRBJ1-6	TGTGCCAGCAGCCCCGCGGGGCGATCACCCCTCCACTTT	CASSPAGRSPLHF
NA	NA	TRBV27	TRBJ2-3	TGTGCCAGCAGTTTACAGGGCTCCCTTACAGATACGCAGTATTTT	CASSLQGSLTDTQYF
few	TRBD2	TRBV4-3	TRBJ2-1	TGCGCCAGCAGCCAGGGACTAGATAACAATGAGCAGTTCTTC	CASSQGLDNNEQFF
NA	NA	TRBV5-1	TRBJ2-7	TGCGCCAGCAGTGCCACAGGGAAAACATCCTACGAGCAGTACTTC	CASSATGKTSYEQYF
NA	TRBD1	TRBV28	TRBJ2-5	TGTGCCAGCAGTTCCCCCACTCCGGGACAGAAAGAGACCCAGTACTTC	CASSSPTPGQKETQYF
NA	NA	TRBV28	TRBJ1-1	TGTGCCAGCAGTTCATCCAGGAACACTGAAGCTTTCTTT	CASSSSRNTEAFF
NA	TRBD1	TRBV5-1	TRBJ1-2	TGCGCCAGCAGCTTGGACCAGGACAGGGCCCGGGTTCACACCTTC	CASSLDQDRARVHTF